Sequencing of this T cell receptor (beta chain) was carried out in a study of blood T cell repertoires in COVID-19 (dated by TCRdb to the early 2020s). Study-level background: The collaborator samples originated in the United States, Italy and Spain and spanned the acute and convalescent phases of COVID-19. The prospective study material was composed of cDNA or gDNA derived from T cells, B-cell-depleted T cells, or PBMCs. The dataset comprised deeply sampled blood TCRbeta repertoires from subjects exposed to, actively infected with, or recovered from COVID-19. The repertoires were made available in a free public database intended to serve as a resource for research on the immune response to SARS-CoV-2. The samples were drawn from two sources: the first 160 participants of the ongoing ImmuneRACE study, and about 1,300 subjects contributed by 6 global collaborators. A de-identified subject ID, COVID-19 status, age in years and sex were almost always included in the sample metadata. HLA class I and class II types, where available, came from metadata supplied by the sample provider rather than from assay-based typing.

The collaborating institutions used their own protocols to collect whole blood in K2EDTA tubes. For TCRbeta analysis, collaborators shipped samples in one of three forms: frozen whole blood, isolated PBMCs, or DNA extracted from either of those sample types. Paper-wide results and their limitations: How much clinical and demographic metadata was included differed by source and by participant, and the metadata was provided uncurated.

Note on this clone: Which antigen it targets is not known. No base quality values were provided; no much bigger clone lies one nucleotide off.

TCRbeta CDR3 regions were amplified from genomic DNA by means of the immunoSEQ Assay, a bias-controlled multiplex PCR. Turning to the authors' computational methods: Nucleated cell counts per sample were estimated from amplification of reference gene primers within the assay. Sequence reads were collapsed and filtered to measure the absolute abundance of every unique TCRbeta CDR3 rearrangement. For each sample, productive Simpson clonality was calculated as the square root of Simpson's diversity index over productive rearrangements. The table comes from immuneACCESS by way of TCRdb, which keeps in-frame sequences with V and J called. Part of the clones is missing from these tables; in studies checked, under half for an unresolved V gene and the rest for unknown reasons. The V and J calls and clone size are taken from that table; D and trimming were inferred from the DNA. The table for this sample lists some 120,000 clones; almost 90% of them were counted only once. The biggest ten clones account for about 1% of the sample.

From its cysteine to its phenylalanine, the CDR3 spans 15 amino acids. The retained sequence is limited to the CDR3, 45 bases, with the frame set at the first base. Trimming leaves V shorter by 1 base and J shorter by 1 base, with the junction holding 1 base beyond the gene matches. Based on the germline V gene (reference sequence), the CDR1 and CDR2 sequences are LNHNV and YYDKDF. The clonotype was recovered from a woman in her fifties or sixties with active or convalescent COVID-19. The rearranged segments are TRBV15 and TRBJ2-3; 8 bases in between match TRBD2. The sequenced material came from peripheral blood. The base sequence is TGTGCCACCAGCAGAGCGGGAGGGGGCACAGATACGCAGTATTTT. Its product reads: CATSRAGGGTDTQYF. When the CDR3 is completed using the reference TRBV15 and TRBJ2-3 genes on either side, the full variable domain is DAMVIQNPRYQVTQFGKPVTLSCSQTLNHNVMYWYQQKSSQAPKLLFHYYDKDFNNEADTPDNFQSRRPNTSFCFLDIRSPGLGDTAMYLCATSRAGGGTDTQYFGPGTRLTVL.